What follows are 21 T cell receptor beta chains derived from one specimen sequenced in a study of cytomegalovirus exposure and HLA in healthy donors listed by TCRdb under 2017. The library was built by means of the immunoSEQ multiplex PCR assay. A mixture of 60 forward primers for TCR Vbeta segments and 13 reverse primers for TCR Jbeta segments was used in the multiplex PCR. Not all clones reach the TCRdb copy of this immuneACCESS table, which keeps in-frame sequences only. Checked studies attribute under half of the gap to unresolved V genes and leave the rest unexplained. Present in this sample are approximately 150,000 clones, roughly four fifths of which were seen just once. Less than 1.2% of the sample goes to the ten largest clones. Material for sequencing was PBMCs. These receptors were obtained from a middle-aged woman in good health and CMV-seronegative.

Here the CDR3 reads CASSYSGTLQETQYF. For the CDR3, the DNA is TGTGCCAGCAGTTACTCAGGGACTCTACAAGAGACCCAGTACTTC. V and J are TRBV6-5 and TRBJ2-5, with a possible D match to TRBD2 (6 bases). This CDR3 has 15 residues. Germline V CDR1 and CDR2: MNHEY, SVGAGI. V was cut by 0 bases and J by 2 bases, with 10 bases left in between.

The chain employs TRBV30 and TRBJ2-1; the D gene is possibly TRBD1 (5 bases). The CDR3 runs to 15 residues. The V gene's germline CDR1 is GTSNPN and CDR2 SVGIG (reference sequence). V lost 0 bases and J lost 9, with 18 bases in between. In DNA, the CDR3 is TGTGCCTGGAGTGTAGGGGCAGGGCAGTGGGGTGAGCAGTTCTTC. It yields the protein CAWSVGAGQWGEQFF.

The chain has TRBV5-1 and TRBJ1-1; TRBD1 might be the D (5 bases). V lost 3 bases to trimming and J lost 4 bases, with 19 bases between them. Germline V lookup: CDR1 SGHRS, CDR2 YFSETQ. CDR3 length: 16 amino acids. The CDR3 sequence is CASSWGRGGATTEAFF. CDR3 nucleotides: TGCGCCAGCAGCTGGGGCAGAGGAGGGGCTACCACTGAAGCTTTCTTT.

The gene calls are TRBV19 and TRBJ1-5, with 7 positions matching TRBD1. With 3 bases clipped from V and 5 bases from J, the junction kept 7 bases outside the gene matches. The CDR3 spans 15 residues. Germline CDR1 LNHDA, CDR2 SQIVND (reference sequence). The CDR3 sequence: CASSMSRQGYQPQHF. The CDR3 nucleotides read TGTGCCAGTAGTATGTCCCGACAGGGCTATCAGCCCCAGCATTTT.

The chain joins TRBV13 to TRBJ1-1; D is uncertain. The CDR3 is 15 residues long. Germline CDR1 reads PRHDT; CDR2 reads FYEKMQ (reference sequence). The V gene lost 5 bases and the J gene lost 0 bases, with 13 bases spanning the gap. CDR3 in amino acids: CASSPETRMNTEAFF. Written as DNA, the CDR3 is TGTGCCAGCAGCCCAGAGACAAGGATGAACACTGAAGCTTTCTTT.

This rearrangement joins TRBV15 to TRBJ1-1; no clear D. V was clipped by 0 bases and J by 2 bases, with 13 bases between them. The V gene's germline CDR1 is LNHNV and CDR2 YYDKDF (reference sequence). The CDR3 extends over 16 amino acids. CDR3 sequence: CATSRDYLLTNTEAFF. The DNA of the CDR3 is TGTGCCACCAGCAGAGATTATCTTCTAACTAACACTGAAGCTTTCTTT.

J is TRBJ1-1 and V is TRBV19; 7 bases agree with TRBD1. Germline V CDR1 and CDR2: LNHDA, SQIVND (reference sequence). Trimming removed 9 bases from V and 5 bases from J; junction bases left unmatched: 12. This CDR3 region has 14 residues. This CDR3 reads CASRHTGAATEAFF. CDR3 in DNA: TGTGCCAGCAGACATACAGGGGCGGCAACTGAAGCTTTCTTT.

V gene TRBV19 combines with J gene TRBJ2-2; a possible D gene is TRBD1 (8 bases). With 5 bases removed from V and 6 bases from J, the gap between germline ends came to 22 bases. Germline CDR1 reads LNHDA; CDR2 reads SQIVND (reference sequence). The CDR3 runs to 17 residues. The chain's CDR3 is CASSLDRGGRGPGELFF. The CDR3 DNA is TGTGCCAGTAGTCTCGACAGGGGAGGGCGAGGGCCCGGGGAGCTGTTTTTT.

The V and J genes are TRBV30 and TRBJ1-1, with D perhaps TRBD1 (6 bases). The germline gives CDR1 GTSNPN, CDR2 SVGIG (reference sequence). This CDR3 is 14 amino acids long. V was pared by 0 bases and J by 2 bases, with 10 bases between. The CDR3 DNA is TGTGCCTGGAGTGTAAAGGGGGTAAACACTGAAGCTTTCTTT. Translated, it gives CAWSVKGVNTEAFF.

This chain connects TRBV6-5 to TRBJ2-3; D is uncertain. The CDR3 spans 14 residues. CDR1 is MNHEY, CDR2 SVGAGI, per germline. Trimming removed 2 bases at V and 4 bases at J, with 10 bases between. CDR3 nucleotides: TGTGCCAGCAGTTACCCAGGCAGTGCAGATACGCAGTATTTT. Translated, it gives CASSYPGSADTQYF.

This clone was seen only once. The chain employs TRBV30 and TRBJ1-3; D uncertain. The CDR3 sequence is 15 residues long. CDR1 GTSNPN and CDR2 SVGIG come from the germline V gene (reference sequence). V lost 2 bases to trimming and J lost 3 bases, with 14 bases between them. As DNA, the CDR3 is TGTGCCTGGAGTAGGGAGAGTCTGTATGGAAACACCATATATTTT. Its protein product is CAWSRESLYGNTIYF.

J is TRBJ2-5 and V is TRBV19, with 8 bases that match TRBD1. The junction had 4 bases not matched to a gene; V was cut back by 2 bases and J by 5 bases. The CDR3 has 14 residues. Germline V CDR1 and CDR2: LNHDA, SQIVND (reference sequence). For the CDR3, the DNA is TGTGCCAGTAGTATAAACAGGGGGAGGGAGACCCAGTACTTC. This encodes CASSINRGRETQYF.

This clone was seen more than once but under ten times. Distinct nucleotide sequences in the sample also encode this CDR3. The chain links TRBV6-1 to TRBJ2-7; tentative D call: TRBD1 (6 bases). CDR3 length: 13 amino acids. CDR1 and CDR2 (germline): MNHNS, SASEGT. V was cut by 7 bases and J by 6 bases, with 16 bases left in between. The CDR3 here is CASTDRPRPEQYF. As DNA, the CDR3 is TGTGCCAGCACGGACAGACCTCGTCCCGAGCAGTACTTC.

The genes are TRBV28 and TRBJ2-1; 7 bases are shared with TRBD2. V lost 4 bases, J lost 6 bases, and 9 bases stayed unmatched. This CDR3 region has 15 residues. Germline CDR1 reads MDHEN; CDR2 reads SYDVKM. In nucleotides, the CDR3 is TGTGCCAGCAGTTACAGCGCGGGAGAGGCCAATGAGCAGTTCTTC. It specifies CASSYSAGEANEQFF.

The chain couples TRBV27 to TRBJ1-5, with D hard to call. The CDR3 spans 13 residues. The ends were cut back, 3 bases at V and 4 bases at J, with 7 bases in the middle. The germline gives CDR1 MNHEY, CDR2 SMNVEV (reference sequence). The CDR3 region is CASSFGRNQPQHF. CDR3 DNA sequence: TGTGCCAGCAGTTTTGGGAGAAATCAGCCCCAGCATTTT.

J is TRBJ2-5 and V is TRBV7-9; 7 nucleotides align to TRBD1. The J segment lost 4 bases and the V segment lost 3 bases, leaving 14 bases of the junction unmatched. From germline, CDR1 is SEHNR and CDR2 FQNEAQ (reference sequence). The CDR3 runs to 17 residues. The CDR3 loop is CASSFSAGGLHRETQYF. Written as DNA, the CDR3 is TGTGCCAGCAGCTTTTCGGCAGGGGGTCTTCATAGAGAGACCCAGTACTTC.

The V gene is TRBV6-1, the J gene TRBJ2-7; D is ambiguous. Trimming removed 6 bases from V and 3 bases from J, with 9 bases in between. Germline-derived CDR1 and CDR2 are MNHNS and SASEGT. The CDR3 is made up of 12 amino acids. The CDR3 reads CASSYGVYEQYF. In DNA, the CDR3 is TGTGCCAGCAGCTACGGAGTCTACGAGCAGTACTTC.

The chain combines TRBV30 with TRBJ1-5; 9 bases fit TRBD1. The CDR3 consists of 15 residues. Germline V CDR1 and CDR2: GTSNPN, SVGIG (reference sequence). V shed 5 bases, J shed 2 bases, and the junction held 7 bases outside the gene matches. The CDR3 DNA reads TGTGCCTGGCGTACAGGGGGCGCGGGCAATCAGCCCCAGCATTTT. Translating it yields CAWRTGGAGNQPQHF.

This clone was seen a handful of times. The CDR3, as DNA: TGCGCCAGCAGCGACCAGGGGGCAACTAATGAAAAACTGTTTTTT. Its translation is CASSDQGATNEKLFF. The rearrangement links TRBV5-1 to TRBJ1-4; 7 nucleotides agree with TRBD1. The ends lost 4 bases at V and 0 bases at J; junction bases unmatched: 3. The CDR3 has 15 residues. Germline CDR1 reads SGHRS; CDR2 reads YFSETQ.

CDR3 DNA: TGTGCCAGCAGTTTGGGGACAGCATCTGGAAACACCATATATTTT. Translation: CASSLGTASGNTIYF. This sequence joins TRBV28 and TRBJ1-3; 7 bases are shared with TRBD1. After removal of 3 bases from V and 1 base from J, the junction contained 3 bases not matched to a gene. Germline-derived CDR1 and CDR2 are MDHEN and SYDVKM. This CDR3 has 15 residues.

This clone has only a few counts. DNA for the CDR3: TGTGCCAGCAGTGACGGGGCTAGCGGAGACAACACCGGGGAGCTGTTTTTT. Translated: CASSDGASGDNTGELFF. The V gene is TRBV6-1, the J gene TRBJ2-2; TRBD2 aligns across 7 bases. The CDR3 totals 17 residues. Looked up from germline, CDR1 is MNHNS and CDR2 is SASEGT. After removal of 3 bases from V and 2 bases from J, the junction contained 9 bases not matched to a gene.